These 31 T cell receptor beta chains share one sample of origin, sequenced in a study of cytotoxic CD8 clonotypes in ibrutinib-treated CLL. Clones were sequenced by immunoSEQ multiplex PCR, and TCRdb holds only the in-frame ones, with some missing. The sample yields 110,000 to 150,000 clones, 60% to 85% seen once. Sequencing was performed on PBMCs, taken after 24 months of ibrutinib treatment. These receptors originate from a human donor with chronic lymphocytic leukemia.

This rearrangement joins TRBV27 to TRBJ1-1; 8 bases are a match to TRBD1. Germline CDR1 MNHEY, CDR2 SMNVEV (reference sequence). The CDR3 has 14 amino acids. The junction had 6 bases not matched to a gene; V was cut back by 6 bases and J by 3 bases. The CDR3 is CASSRQGLDTEAFF. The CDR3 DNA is TGTGCCAGCAGCCGACAGGGGCTTGACACTGAAGCTTTCTTT.

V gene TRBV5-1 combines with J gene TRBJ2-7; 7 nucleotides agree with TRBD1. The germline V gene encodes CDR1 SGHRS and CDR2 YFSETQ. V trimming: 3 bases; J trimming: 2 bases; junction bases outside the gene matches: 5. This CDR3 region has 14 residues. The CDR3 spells CASSSGTVPYEQYF. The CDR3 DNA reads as TGCGCCAGCAGCTCCGGGACAGTCCCCTACGAGCAGTACTTC.

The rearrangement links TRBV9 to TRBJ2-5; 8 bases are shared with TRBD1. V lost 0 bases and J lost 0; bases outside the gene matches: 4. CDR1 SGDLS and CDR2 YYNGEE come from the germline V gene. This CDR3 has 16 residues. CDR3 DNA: TGTGCCAGCAGCGTAGCTGGACAGGGACACCAAGAGACCCAGTACTTC. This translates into CASSVAGQGHQETQYF.

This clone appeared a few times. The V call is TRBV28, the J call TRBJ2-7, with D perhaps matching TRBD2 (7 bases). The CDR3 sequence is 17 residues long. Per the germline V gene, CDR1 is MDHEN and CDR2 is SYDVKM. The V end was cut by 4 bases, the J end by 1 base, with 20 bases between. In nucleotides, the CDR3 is TGTGCCAGCAGTTGGGCTCTTTTACAGGGAGGGTCCTACGAGCAGTACTTC. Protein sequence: CASSWALLQGGSYEQYF. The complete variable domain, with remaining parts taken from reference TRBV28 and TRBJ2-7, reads DVKVTQSSRYLVKRTGEKVFLECVQDMDHENMFWYRQDPGLGLRLIYFSYDVKMKEKGDIPEGYSVSREKKERFSLILESASTNQTSMYLCASSWALLQGGSYEQYFGPGTRLTVT.

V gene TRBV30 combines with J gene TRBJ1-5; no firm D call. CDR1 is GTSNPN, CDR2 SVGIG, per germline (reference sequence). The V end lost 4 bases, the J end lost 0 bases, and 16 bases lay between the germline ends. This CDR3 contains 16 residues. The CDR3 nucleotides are TGTGCCTGGACCCCTGGGCCAAACCCTAGCAATCAGCCCCAGCATTTT. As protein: CAWTPGPNPSNQPQHF.

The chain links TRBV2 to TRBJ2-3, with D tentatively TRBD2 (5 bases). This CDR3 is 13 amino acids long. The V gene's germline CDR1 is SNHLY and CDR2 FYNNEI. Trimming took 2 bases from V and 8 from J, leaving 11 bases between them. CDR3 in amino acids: CASSERGRATQYF. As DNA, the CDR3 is TGTGCCAGCAGTGAAAGAGGGAGAGCTACGCAGTATTTT.

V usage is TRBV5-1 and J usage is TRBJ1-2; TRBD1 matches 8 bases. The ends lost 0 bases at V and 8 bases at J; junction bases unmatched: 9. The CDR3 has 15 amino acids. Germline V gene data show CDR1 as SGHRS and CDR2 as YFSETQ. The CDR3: CASSLDSDRAAGYTF. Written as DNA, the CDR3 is TGCGCCAGCAGCTTGGATTCGGACAGGGCGGCAGGCTACACCTTC.

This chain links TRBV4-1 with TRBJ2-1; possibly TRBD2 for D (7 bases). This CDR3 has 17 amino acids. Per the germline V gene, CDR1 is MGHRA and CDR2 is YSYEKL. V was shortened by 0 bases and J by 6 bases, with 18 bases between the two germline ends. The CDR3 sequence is CASSQDRGGGLVNEQFF. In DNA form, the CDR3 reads TGCGCCAGCAGCCAAGATCGAGGGGGGGGGCTGGTCAATGAGCAGTTCTTC.

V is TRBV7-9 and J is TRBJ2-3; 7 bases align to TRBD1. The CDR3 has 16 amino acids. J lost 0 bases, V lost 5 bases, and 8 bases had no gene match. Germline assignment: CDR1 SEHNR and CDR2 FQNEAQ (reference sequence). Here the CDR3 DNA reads TGTGCCAGCAGCCCCCGACAGGGCCCTAGCACAGATACGCAGTATTTT. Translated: CASSPRQGPSTDTQYF.

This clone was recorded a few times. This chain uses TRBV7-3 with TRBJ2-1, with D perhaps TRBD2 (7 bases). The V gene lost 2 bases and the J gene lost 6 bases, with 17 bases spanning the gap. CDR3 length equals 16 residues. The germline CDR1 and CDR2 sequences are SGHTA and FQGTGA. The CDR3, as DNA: TGTGCCAGCAGCTTACCCGGGGGGCCGGGTCTCAATGAGCAGTTCTTC. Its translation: CASSLPGGPGLNEQFF.

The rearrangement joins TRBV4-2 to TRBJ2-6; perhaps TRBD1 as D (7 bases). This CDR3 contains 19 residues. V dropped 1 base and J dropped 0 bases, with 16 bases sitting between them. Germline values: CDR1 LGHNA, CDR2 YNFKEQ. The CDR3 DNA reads TGTGCCAGCAGCCAAGGGGGTGCGGGGACAGACTCTGGGGCCAACGTCCTGACTTTC. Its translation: CASSQGGAGTDSGANVLTF.

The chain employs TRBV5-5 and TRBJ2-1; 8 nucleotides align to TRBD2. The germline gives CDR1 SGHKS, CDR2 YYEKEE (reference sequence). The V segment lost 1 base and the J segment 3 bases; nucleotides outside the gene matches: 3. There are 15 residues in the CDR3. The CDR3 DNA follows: TGTGCCAGCAGCTTGCAACTAGCGGACTACAATGAGCAGTTCTTC. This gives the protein CASSLQLADYNEQFF.

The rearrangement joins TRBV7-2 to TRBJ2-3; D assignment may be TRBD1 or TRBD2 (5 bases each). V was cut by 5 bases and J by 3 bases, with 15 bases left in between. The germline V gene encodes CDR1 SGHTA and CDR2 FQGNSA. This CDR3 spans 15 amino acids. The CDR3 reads CASSPPGAATDTQYF. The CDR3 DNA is TGTGCCAGCAGCCCCCCCGGGGCGGCTACAGATACGCAGTATTTT.

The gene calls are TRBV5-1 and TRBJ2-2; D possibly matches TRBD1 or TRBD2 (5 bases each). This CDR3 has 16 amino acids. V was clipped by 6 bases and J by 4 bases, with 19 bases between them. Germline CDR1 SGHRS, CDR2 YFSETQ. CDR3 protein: CASKTGYGTGTGELFF. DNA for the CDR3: TGCGCCAGCAAGACGGGCTACGGGACGGGCACCGGGGAGCTGTTTTTT.

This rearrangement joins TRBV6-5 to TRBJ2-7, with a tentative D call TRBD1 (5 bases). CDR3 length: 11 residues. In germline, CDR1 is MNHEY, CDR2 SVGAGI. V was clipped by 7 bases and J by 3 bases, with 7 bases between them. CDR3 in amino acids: CASTDNYEQYF. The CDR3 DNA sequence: TGTGCCAGCACGGACAACTACGAGCAGTACTTC.

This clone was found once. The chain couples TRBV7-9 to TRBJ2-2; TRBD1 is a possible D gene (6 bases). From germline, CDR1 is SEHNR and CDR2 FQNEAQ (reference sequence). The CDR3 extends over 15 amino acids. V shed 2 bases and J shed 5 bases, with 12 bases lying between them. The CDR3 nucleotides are TGTGCCAGCAGCTTACAAGGGGGTGATACCGGGGAGCTGTTTTTT. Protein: CASSLQGGDTGELFF.

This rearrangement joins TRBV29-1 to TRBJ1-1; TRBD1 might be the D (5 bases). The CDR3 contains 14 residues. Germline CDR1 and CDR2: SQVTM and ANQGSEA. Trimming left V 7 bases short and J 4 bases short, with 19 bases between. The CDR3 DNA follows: TGCAGCGCCGCCCCCCAAGGGGCCACCACTGAAGCTTTCTTT. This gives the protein CSAAPQGATTEAFF.

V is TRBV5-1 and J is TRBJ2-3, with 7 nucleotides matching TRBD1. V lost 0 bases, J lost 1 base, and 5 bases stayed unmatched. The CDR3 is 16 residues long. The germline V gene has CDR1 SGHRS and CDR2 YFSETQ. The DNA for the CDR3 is TGCGCCAGCAGCTTGGGGGCAGGGGGTGGCACAGATACGCAGTATTTT. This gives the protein CASSLGAGGGTDTQYF.

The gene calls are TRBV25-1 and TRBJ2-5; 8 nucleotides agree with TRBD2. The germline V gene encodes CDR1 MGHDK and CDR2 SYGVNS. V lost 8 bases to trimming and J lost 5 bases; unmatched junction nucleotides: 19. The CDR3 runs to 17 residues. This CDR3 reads CASPKGEGRPGGETQYF. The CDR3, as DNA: TGTGCCAGCCCTAAGGGGGAGGGACGGCCGGGAGGGGAGACCCAGTACTTC.

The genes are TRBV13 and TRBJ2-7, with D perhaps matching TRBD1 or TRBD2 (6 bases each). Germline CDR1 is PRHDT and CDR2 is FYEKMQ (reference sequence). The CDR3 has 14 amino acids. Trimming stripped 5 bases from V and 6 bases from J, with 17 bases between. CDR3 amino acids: CASSRTAGGLEQYF. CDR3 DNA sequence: TGTGCCAGCAGCCGGACGGCCGGGGGCCTCGAGCAGTACTTC.

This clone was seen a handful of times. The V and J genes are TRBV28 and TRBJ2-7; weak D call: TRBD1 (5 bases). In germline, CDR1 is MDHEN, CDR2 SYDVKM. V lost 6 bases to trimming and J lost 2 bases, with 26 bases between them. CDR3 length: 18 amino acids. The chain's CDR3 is CASSSPSAWGPSTYEQYF. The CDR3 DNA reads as TGTGCCAGCAGCTCACCATCAGCATGGGGCCCCTCTACCTACGAGCAGTACTTC.

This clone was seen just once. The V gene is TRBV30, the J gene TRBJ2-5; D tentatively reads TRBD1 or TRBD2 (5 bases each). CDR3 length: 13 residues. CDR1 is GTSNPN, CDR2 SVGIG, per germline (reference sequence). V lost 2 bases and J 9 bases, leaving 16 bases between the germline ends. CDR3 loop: CAWSSSGPGAQYF. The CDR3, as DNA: TGTGCCTGGAGTTCCTCGGGGCCCGGTGCCCAGTACTTC.

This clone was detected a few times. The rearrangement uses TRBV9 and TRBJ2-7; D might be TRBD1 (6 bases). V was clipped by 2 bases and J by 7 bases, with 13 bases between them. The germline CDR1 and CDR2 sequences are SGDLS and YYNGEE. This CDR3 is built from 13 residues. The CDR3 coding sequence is TGTGCCAGCAGCGTGGGGCGAAGGGGGGAGCAGTACTTC. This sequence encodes CASSVGRRGEQYF.

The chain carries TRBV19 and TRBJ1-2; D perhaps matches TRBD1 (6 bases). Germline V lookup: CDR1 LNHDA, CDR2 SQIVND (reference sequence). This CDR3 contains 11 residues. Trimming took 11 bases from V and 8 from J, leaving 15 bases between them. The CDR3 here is CASRGGLGYTF. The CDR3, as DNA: TGTGCCTCCAGAGGGGGGCTCGGCTACACCTTC.

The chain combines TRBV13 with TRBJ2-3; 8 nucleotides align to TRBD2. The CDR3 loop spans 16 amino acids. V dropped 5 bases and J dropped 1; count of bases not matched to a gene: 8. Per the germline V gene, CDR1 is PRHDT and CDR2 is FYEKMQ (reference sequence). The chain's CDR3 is CASSVSAGGGTDTQYF. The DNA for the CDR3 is TGTGCCAGCAGCGTATCGGCCGGGGGGGGCACAGATACGCAGTATTTT. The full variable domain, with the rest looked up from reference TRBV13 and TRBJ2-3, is AAGVIQSPRHLIKEKRETATLKCYPIPRHDTVYWYQQGPGQDPQFLISFYEKMQSDKGSIPDRFSAQQFSDYHSELNMSSLELGDSALYFCASSVSAGGGTDTQYFGPGTRLTVL.

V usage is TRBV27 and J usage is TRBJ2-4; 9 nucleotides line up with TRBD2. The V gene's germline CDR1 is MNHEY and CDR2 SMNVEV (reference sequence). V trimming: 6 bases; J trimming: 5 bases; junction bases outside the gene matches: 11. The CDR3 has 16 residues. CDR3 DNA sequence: TGTGCCAGCAGGCTTTTCCGCGGGGGGGCGGAAAACATTCAGTACTTC. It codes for CASRLFRGGAENIQYF.

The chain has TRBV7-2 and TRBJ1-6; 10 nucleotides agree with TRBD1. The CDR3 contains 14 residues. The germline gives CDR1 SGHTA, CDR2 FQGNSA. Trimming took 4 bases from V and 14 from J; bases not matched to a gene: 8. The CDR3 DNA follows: TGTGCCAGCAGCTGGGACAGGGGCGCTAGGGCCCTCCACTTT. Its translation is CASSWDRGARALHF.

CDR3 loop: CASSQFGGDTKYEQYF. The CDR3 region has the DNA TGTGCCAGCAGCCAATTTGGAGGAGATACAAAGTACGAGCAGTACTTC. This chain links TRBV4-2 with TRBJ2-7, with D maybe TRBD2 (5 bases). Germline V lookup: CDR1 LGHNA, CDR2 YNFKEQ. The CDR3 sequence is 16 residues long. V was cut by 2 bases and J by 4 bases, with 18 bases left in between.

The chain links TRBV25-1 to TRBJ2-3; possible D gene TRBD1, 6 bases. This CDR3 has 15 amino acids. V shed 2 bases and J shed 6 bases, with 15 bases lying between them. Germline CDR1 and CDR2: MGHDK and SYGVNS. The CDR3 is CASSEPRLGADTQYF. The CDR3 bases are TGTGCCAGCAGTGAACCACGCCTGGGGGCGGATACGCAGTATTTT.

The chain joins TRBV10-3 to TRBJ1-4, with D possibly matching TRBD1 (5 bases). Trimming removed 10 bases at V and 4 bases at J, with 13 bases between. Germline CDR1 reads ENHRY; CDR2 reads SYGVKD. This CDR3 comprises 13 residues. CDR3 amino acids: CATGRGLNEKLFF. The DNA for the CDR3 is TGTGCCACTGGGAGGGGCCTTAATGAAAAACTGTTTTTT.

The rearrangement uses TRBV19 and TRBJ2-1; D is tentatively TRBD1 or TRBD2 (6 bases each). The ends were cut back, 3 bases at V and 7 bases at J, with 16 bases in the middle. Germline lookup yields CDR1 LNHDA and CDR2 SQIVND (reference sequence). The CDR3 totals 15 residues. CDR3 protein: CASSIMGGRSNEQFF. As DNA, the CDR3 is TGTGCCAGTAGTATTATGGGGGGCAGATCAAATGAGCAGTTCTTC.